The present T cell receptor (beta chain) was sequenced within a study of blood T cell repertoires in COVID-19. Trimming took off 4 bases at V and 9 bases at J, with 10 bases between the two ends. Germline CDR1 SEHNR, CDR2 FQNEAQ (reference sequence). The CDR3 is 12 residues long. Sequencing was performed with immunoSEQ multiplex PCR; in TCRdb, only in-frame clones are kept and a portion is missing. The data hold approximately 24,000 clones, with roughly 89% observed a single time. The chain is built from TRBV7-9 and TRBJ2-1; maybe TRBD2 (5 bases). Sample: peripheral blood. This receptor was taken from a human donor in a cohort sampled during active COVID-19. The CDR3 DNA follows: TGTGCCAGCAGCTCGGACCGGGGTGAGCAGTTCTTC. The encoded protein is CASSSDRGEQFF.